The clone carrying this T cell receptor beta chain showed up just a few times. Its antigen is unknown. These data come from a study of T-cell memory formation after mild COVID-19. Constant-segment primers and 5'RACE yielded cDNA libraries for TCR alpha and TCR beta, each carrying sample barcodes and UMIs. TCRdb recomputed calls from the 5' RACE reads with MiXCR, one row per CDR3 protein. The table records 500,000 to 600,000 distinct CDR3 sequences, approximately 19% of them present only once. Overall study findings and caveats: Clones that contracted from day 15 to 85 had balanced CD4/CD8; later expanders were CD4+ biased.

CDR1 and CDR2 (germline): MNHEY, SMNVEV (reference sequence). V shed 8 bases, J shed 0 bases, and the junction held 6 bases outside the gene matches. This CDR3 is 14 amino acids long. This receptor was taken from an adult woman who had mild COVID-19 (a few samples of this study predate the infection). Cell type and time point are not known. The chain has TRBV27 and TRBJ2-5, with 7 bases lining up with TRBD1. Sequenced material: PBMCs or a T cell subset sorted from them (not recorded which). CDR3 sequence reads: CASRRGQHQETQYF. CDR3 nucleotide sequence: TGTGCCAGCCGTAGGGGACAGCACCAAGAGACCCAGTACTTC.